This note documents a single T cell receptor (beta chain) sequence. The antigen remains unidentified. This sample is part of a study of blood T cells in healthy people across ages. Broader study findings: Observed TCR beta diversity per million T cells went down as age went up. This fall followed a roughly linear course with age. Estimates based on one million T cells were treated as lower bounds.

Using a J-beta primer mix together with a sample-barcoded 5' primer, a second PCR was run for roughly 6 to 12 cycles. TCRdb re-called the 5' RACE reads through MiXCR, storing one row per CDR3 protein. The sample holds under 800,000 distinct CDR3 sequences, around a fifth seen once. The CDR3 spans 16 residues. The germline V gene has CDR1 SGHAT and CDR2 FQNNGV. Trimming removed 5 bases at V and 7 bases at J, with 20 bases between. This clonotype was sampled from a man aged 70-80 years in good health. This sequence joins TRBV11-2 and TRBJ1-4; D not resolved. The sample consisted of blood. The CDR3 DNA sequence: TGTGCCAGCAGCAAAGGGCGGGAGGGAGCTACTGAAAAACTGTTTTTT. This codes for CASSKGREGATEKLFF.